This passage covers 29 T cell receptor beta chains from one sample sequenced in a study of OX40 agonist ivuxolimab in advanced cancers. The protocol was immunoSEQ multiplex PCR, while the TCRdb copy is restricted to in-frame clones and leaves out a portion. The sample carries 50,000 to 70,000 clones, nearly 95% recorded once. The material was CD4+ or CD8+ T cells sorted from blood, obtained in a trial of the OX40 agonist ivuxolimab. These receptors were collected from an adult with an advanced solid tumor such as melanoma, head and neck, liver or kidney cancer.

The chain joins TRBV27 to TRBJ2-1, with 8 bases fitting TRBD2. CDR1 and CDR2 (germline): MNHEY, SMNVEV (reference sequence). Germline trimming cut 2 bases from V and 5 bases from J; bases unmatched to any gene: 11. The CDR3 has 17 residues. DNA for the CDR3: TGTGCCAGCAGTTTAGGGGTTAGCGGGATCGGGGACAATGAGCAGTTCTTC. It is translated as CASSLGVSGIGDNEQFF.

The chain is built from TRBV7-8 and TRBJ1-2; D is unclear. The V gene lost 2 bases and the J gene lost 6 bases, with 16 bases spanning the gap. The CDR3 totals 15 residues. In germline, CDR1 is SGHVS, CDR2 FQNEAQ. The CDR3 loop is CASSLSDYPANGYTF. The CDR3 bases are TGTGCCAGCAGCTTATCCGATTATCCGGCGAATGGCTACACCTTC.

This clone was seen only once. The CDR3 reads CASSLGGGVGETQYF. The DNA for the CDR3 is TGTGCCAGCAGTTTAGGGGGAGGGGTGGGAGAGACCCAGTACTTC. The chain links TRBV28 to TRBJ2-5; TRBD2 agrees at 7 bases. Germline V gene data show CDR1 as MDHEN and CDR2 as SYDVKM. J was trimmed by 4 bases and V by 2 bases; bases with no gene match: 7. This CDR3 is built from 15 residues.

The V call is TRBV27, the J call TRBJ1-1; D not resolved. The CDR3 extends over 14 amino acids. The V gene lost 5 bases and the J gene lost 1 base, with 11 bases spanning the gap. The germline V gene has CDR1 MNHEY and CDR2 SMNVEV (reference sequence). CDR3 DNA: TGTGCCAGCAGTCCTGACACCTCGAACACTGAAGCTTTCTTT. Translating it yields CASSPDTSNTEAFF.

The rearrangement joins TRBV9 to TRBJ2-1; no firm D call. Trimming removed 4 bases at V and 0 bases at J, with 11 bases between. Germline CDR1 and CDR2: SGDLS and YYNGEE. There are 15 residues in the CDR3. The CDR3 DNA reads TGTGCCAGCAGCTCGAGTAAAAGCTCCTACAATGAGCAGTTCTTC. Its translation is CASSSSKSSYNEQFF.

The chain couples TRBV7-3 to TRBJ2-2, with D possibly matching TRBD2 (6 bases). With 1 base removed from V and 5 bases from J, the gap between germline ends came to 11 bases. The germline V gene encodes CDR1 SGHTA and CDR2 FQGTGA. The CDR3 is 15 residues long. As DNA, the CDR3 is TGTGCCAGCAGCTTAAGCGGGACCGGAACCGGGGAGCTGTTTTTT. Amino acid sequence: CASSLSGTGTGELFF.

The V and J genes are TRBV7-9 and TRBJ1-2; TRBD1 aligns across 7 bases. The CDR3 contains 12 residues. Unmatched junction bases numbered 4, after V lost 5 bases and J lost 7 bases. The germline gives CDR1 SEHNR, CDR2 FQNEAQ (reference sequence). CDR3 protein: CASSPGGFGYTF. DNA for the CDR3: TGTGCCAGCAGCCCAGGGGGGTTTGGCTACACCTTC. Full variable domain (rest looked up from reference TRBV7-9 and TRBJ1-2): DTGVSQNPRHKITKRGQNVTFRCDPISEHNRLYWYRQTLGQGPEFLTYFQNEAQLEKSRLLSDRFSAERPKGSFSTLEIQRTEQGDSAMYLCASSPGGFGYTFGSGTRLTVV.

The rearrangement uses TRBV7-2 and TRBJ1-2, with 8 bases aligning to TRBD1. From germline, CDR1 is SGHTA and CDR2 FQGNSA. The CDR3 has 19 residues. V lost 4 bases and J lost 0; bases outside the gene matches: 16. In DNA form, the CDR3 reads TGTGCCAGCAGCTCGGTGAAGACCGGGACAGGATTAACTAACTATGGCTACACCTTC. Amino acids: CASSSVKTGTGLTNYGYTF.

The gene calls are TRBV19 and TRBJ2-2, with D possibly matching TRBD1 (6 bases). V lost 3 bases to trimming and J lost 5 bases, with 16 bases between them. CDR1 LNHDA and CDR2 SQIVND come from the germline V gene (reference sequence). There are 16 residues in the CDR3. As DNA, the CDR3 is TGTGCCAGTAGTATTCGGGCAGGGGACGGAACCGGGGAGCTGTTTTTT. Its translation: CASSIRAGDGTGELFF.

The chain has TRBV13 and TRBJ2-7; perhaps D is TRBD1 or TRBD2 (6 bases each). V lost 5 bases to trimming and J lost 2 bases, with 16 bases between them. In germline, CDR1 is PRHDT, CDR2 FYEKMQ (reference sequence). The CDR3 is 15 residues long. The CDR3 is CASSNRGERTYEQYF. In nucleotides, the CDR3 is TGTGCCAGCAGCAATAGGGGGGAGCGGACCTACGAGCAGTACTTC.

The rearrangement joins TRBV5-6 to TRBJ2-7, with 9 bases matching TRBD1. The V gene end was trimmed by 4 bases and the J gene end by 7 bases; junction bases not matched to a gene: 18. CDR1 and CDR2 from the germline V gene are SGHDT and YYEEEE. The CDR3 extends over 17 amino acids. CDR3: CASSLEPGQGLWTEQYF. The DNA of the CDR3 is TGTGCCAGCAGCCTCGAACCCGGACAGGGGCTGTGGACAGAGCAGTACTTC.

The chain recombines TRBV4-1 with TRBJ2-7; no clear D. V gave up 2 bases and J gave up 4 bases, with 18 bases separating them. The CDR3 runs to 16 residues. Germline CDR1 is MGHRA and CDR2 is YSYEKL. The CDR3 sequence: CASSQTLVSGAYEQYF. Written as DNA, the CDR3 is TGCGCCAGCAGCCAAACTCTAGTATCTGGTGCTTACGAGCAGTACTTC.

This clone was counted once. The J gene is TRBJ2-7, the V gene TRBV7-9; D remains ambiguous. This CDR3 comprises 12 residues. CDR1 is SEHNR and CDR2 is FQNEAQ in the germline V gene (reference sequence). V was pared by 5 bases and J by 4 bases, with 9 bases between. CDR3 in DNA: TGTGCCAGCAGCGCTGTGGGGTACGAGCAGTACTTC. This codes for CASSAVGYEQYF.

The CDR3 sequence: CASSIGHANTEAFF. The CDR3 nucleotides are TGTGCCAGTAGTATTGGGCACGCTAACACTGAAGCTTTCTTT. The V call is TRBV19, the J call TRBJ1-1, with D unresolved. The CDR3 contains 14 residues. The germline V gene has CDR1 LNHDA and CDR2 SQIVND (reference sequence). Deletions cut 3 bases from V and 2 bases from J, with 10 bases between. The full variable domain, rest sourced from reference TRBV19 and TRBJ1-1, is DGGITQSPKYLFRKEGQNVTLSCEQNLNHDAMYWYRQDPGQGLRLIYYSQIVNDFQKGDIAEGYSVSREKKESFPLTVTSAQKNPTAFYLCASSIGHANTEAFFGQGTRLTVV.

The chain joins TRBV28 to TRBJ1-1; maybe TRBD1 (5 bases). The CDR3 covers 14 residues. Germline V gene data show CDR1 as MDHEN and CDR2 as SYDVKM. Between the trimmed V and J ends, which lost 6 bases and 2 bases, there was a span of 13 bases. CDR3 nucleotides: TGTGCCAGCAGCCTGGCAGGGTTCAACACTGAAGCTTTCTTT. Protein product: CASSLAGFNTEAFF. Full variable domain (missing parts from reference TRBV28 and TRBJ1-1): DVKVTQSSRYLVKRTGEKVFLECVQDMDHENMFWYRQDPGLGLRLIYFSYDVKMKEKGDIPEGYSVSREKKERFSLILESASTNQTSMYLCASSLAGFNTEAFFGQGTRLTVV.

The J gene is TRBJ2-3, the V gene TRBV9; 9 positions match TRBD2. The CDR3 has 15 residues. Trimming took 4 bases from V and 2 from J; bases not matched to a gene: 5. CDR1 and CDR2 from the germline V gene are SGDLS and YYNGEE. The CDR3 nucleotides read TGTGCCAGCAGCAAGCCTAGCGGGATCACAGATACGCAGTATTTT. Translating it yields CASSKPSGITDTQYF.

This chain uses TRBV6-6 with TRBJ1-1; D possibly corresponds to TRBD1 (6 bases). The CDR3 length is 12 residues. Per germline, CDR1 MNHNY and CDR2 SVGAGI (reference sequence). The V gene lost 2 bases and the J gene lost 7 bases, with 8 bases spanning the gap. The CDR3 here is CASSYGDIEAFF. CDR3 nucleotide sequence: TGTGCCAGCAGTTACGGGGACATTGAAGCTTTCTTT.

The chain is built from TRBV7-6 and TRBJ2-5; unclear D gene. V gave up 1 base and J gave up 1 base, with 7 bases separating them. This CDR3 comprises 14 residues. In germline, CDR1 is SGHVS, CDR2 FNYEAQ. Here the CDR3 reads CASSLGRFQETQYF. In DNA, the CDR3 is TGTGCCAGCAGCTTAGGGCGGTTCCAAGAGACCCAGTACTTC.

This chain connects TRBV4-1 to TRBJ2-3; D is perhaps TRBD2 (6 bases). The CDR3 is 14 residues long. Germline V gene lookup returns CDR1 MGHRA and CDR2 YSYEKL. V lost 1 base, J lost 6 bases, and 11 bases lay in between. Here the CDR3 reads CASSQGSSVDTQYF. The CDR3 DNA sequence: TGCGCCAGCAGCCAAGGCTCTAGCGTCGATACGCAGTATTTT.

The J gene is TRBJ2-3, the V gene TRBV4-3; possibly TRBD2 for D (6 bases). Trimming took off 0 bases at V and 2 bases at J, with 9 bases between the two ends. Germline loops: CDR1 LGHNA, CDR2 YSLEER. The CDR3 consists of 15 residues. Here the CDR3 DNA reads TGCGCCAGCAGCCAAGAATCGCGGGACACAGATACGCAGTATTTT. Its protein product is CASSQESRDTDTQYF.

Notes on this clone: One junction end does not reproduce the germline sequence, and a read error may be involved. This sequence joins TRBV7-7 and TRBJ2-1, with 8 bases fitting TRBD2. This CDR3 comprises 16 residues. Germline assignment: CDR1 SSHAT and CDR2 FNYEAQ (reference sequence). CDR3 DNA sequence: TGTGCTAGCAGCCCACAGCGGGGGAGCTCCTACAATGAGCAGTTCTTC. This encodes CASSPQRGSSYNEQFF.

V and J are TRBV4-2 and TRBJ2-7; 16 bases map to TRBD2. CDR3 length: 16 amino acids. Germline CDR1 reads LGHNA; CDR2 reads YNFKEQ. Trimming cost V 8 bases and J 0 bases; bases outside gene matches: 4. The CDR3 DNA is TGTGCCAGCCGGGGGACTAGCGGGAGGGGCTCCTACGAGCAGTACTTC. It is translated as CASRGTSGRGSYEQYF.

The chain links TRBV7-9 to TRBJ2-7; D possibly corresponds to TRBD2 (6 bases). Trimming took 4 bases from V and 4 from J, leaving 20 bases between them. CDR3 size: 16 residues. Germline V gene lookup returns CDR1 SEHNR and CDR2 FQNEAQ (reference sequence). The CDR3 here is CASSWDSGTAGYEQYF. CDR3 nucleotides: TGTGCCAGCAGCTGGGACTCCGGGACTGCCGGTTACGAGCAGTACTTC.

The chain's CDR3 is CATSRSTGAYEQYF. The DNA of the CDR3 is TGTGCCACCAGCAGATCTACAGGGGCCTACGAGCAGTACTTC. The V call is TRBV15, the J call TRBJ2-7, with 7 bases aligning to TRBD1. CDR1 is LNHNV and CDR2 is YYDKDF in the germline V gene (reference sequence). The V gene end was trimmed by 2 bases and the J gene end by 2 bases; junction bases not matched to a gene: 3. CDR3 length: 14 amino acids.

The V call is TRBV19, the J call TRBJ2-1, with 10 bases aligning to TRBD2. This CDR3 is built from 16 residues. The V segment lost 5 bases and the J segment 3 bases; nucleotides outside the gene matches: 7. The germline gives CDR1 LNHDA, CDR2 SQIVND (reference sequence). The DNA for the CDR3 is TGTGCCAGTAGTGTCGGACTAGCGGAAGGCTACAATGAGCAGTTCTTC. Amino acid sequence: CASSVGLAEGYNEQFF.

The chain has TRBV9 and TRBJ2-7, with 8 bases that match TRBD2. The CDR3 has 14 residues. Germline CDR1 reads SGDLS; CDR2 reads YYNGEE. The J segment lost 6 bases and the V segment lost 4 bases, leaving 9 bases of the junction unmatched. The CDR3 region is CASSISGKGGEQYF. The CDR3 DNA reads TGTGCCAGCAGCATTAGCGGGAAAGGGGGCGAGCAGTACTTC.

The V call is TRBV10-3, the J call TRBJ2-1, with 9 bases identical to TRBD1. Trimming at V came to 4 bases and at J to 8 bases, leaving 9 bases not matched to a gene. CDR1 ENHRY and CDR2 SYGVKD come from the germline V gene. This CDR3 has 15 residues. The CDR3 sequence is CAISVRDREIHEQFF. The CDR3 coding sequence is TGTGCCATCAGTGTCAGGGACAGGGAGATCCATGAGCAGTTCTTC.

The chain carries TRBV7-9 and TRBJ1-1; no clear D gene. CDR1 is SEHNR, CDR2 FQNEAQ, per germline (reference sequence). Trimming cost V 6 bases and J 7 bases, with 21 bases left between them. The CDR3 is made up of 15 amino acids. The CDR3 sequence is CASRYNGPVRFEAFF. DNA for the CDR3: TGTGCCAGCAGGTACAACGGACCAGTCCGTTTTGAAGCTTTCTTT.

The chain uses TRBV29-1 and TRBJ1-4; TRBD1 matches at 10 bases. The CDR3 spans 14 residues. V was pared by 4 bases and J by 5 bases, with 4 bases of the junction left unmatched. In germline, CDR1 is SQVTM, CDR2 ANQGSEA. In DNA form, the CDR3 reads TGCAGCGTTGGACAGGGGGCATCCAATGAAAAACTGTTTTTT. It encodes CSVGQGASNEKLFF.